This T cell receptor beta chain was recorded in a study of blood T cell repertoires in COVID-19. At the level of the study: Both acute and convalescent COVID-19 samples were obtained from the United States, Italy and Spain.

There are 14 residues in the CDR3. V was pared by 5 bases and J by 0 bases, with 9 bases between. The V gene's germline CDR1 is SGHTA and CDR2 FQGNSA. The protocol was immunoSEQ multiplex PCR, while the TCRdb copy is restricted to in-frame clones and leaves out a portion. The sample lists around 370,000 clones, 85% to 90% occurring once. The J gene is TRBJ2-3, the V gene TRBV7-2, with a weak D call TRBD2 (6 bases). Sequencing was done on a sample of peripheral blood. The sequence was collected from a woman aged 70-85 years with COVID-19, enrolled during active disease. CDR3 DNA: TGTGCCAGCAGCCCCGGGGGAAGCACAGATACGCAGTATTTT. Amino acid sequence: CASSPGGSTDTQYF.